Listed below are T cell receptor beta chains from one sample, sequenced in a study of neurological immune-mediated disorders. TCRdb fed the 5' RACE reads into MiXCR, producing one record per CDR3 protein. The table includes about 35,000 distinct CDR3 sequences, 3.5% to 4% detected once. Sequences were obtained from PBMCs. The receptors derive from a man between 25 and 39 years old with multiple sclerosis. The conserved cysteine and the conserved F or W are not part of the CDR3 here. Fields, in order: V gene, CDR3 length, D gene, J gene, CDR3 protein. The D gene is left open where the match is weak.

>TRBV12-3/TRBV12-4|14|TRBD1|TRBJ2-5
ASSQGTGGWQETQY
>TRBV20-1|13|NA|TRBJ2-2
SAIPLGHYTGELF
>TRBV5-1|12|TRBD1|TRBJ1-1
ASSVDRANTEAF
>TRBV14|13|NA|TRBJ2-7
ASSHLTDSSYEQY
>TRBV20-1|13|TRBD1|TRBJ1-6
SAAPRDRGNSPLH
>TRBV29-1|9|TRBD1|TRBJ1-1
SVLTGVEAF
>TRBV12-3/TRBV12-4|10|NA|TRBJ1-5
ASSFPDQPQH
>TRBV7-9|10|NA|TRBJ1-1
ASSSGTPEAF
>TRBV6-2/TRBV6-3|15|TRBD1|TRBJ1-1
ASSQPRDRGRLVEAF
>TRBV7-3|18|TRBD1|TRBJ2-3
ASSCRTGASLIALTDTQY
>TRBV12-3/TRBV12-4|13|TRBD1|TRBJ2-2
ASRKLDRDAGELF
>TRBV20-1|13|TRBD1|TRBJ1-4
SAEGTGATNEKLF
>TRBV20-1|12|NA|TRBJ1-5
SARQPYSNQPQH
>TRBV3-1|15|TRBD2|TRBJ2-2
ASSQELSLAGTGELF
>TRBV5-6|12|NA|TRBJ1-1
ASNNRRMNTEAF
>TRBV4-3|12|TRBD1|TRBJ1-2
ASSQGLTGRGYT
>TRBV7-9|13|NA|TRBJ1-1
ASRAYREEDTEAF
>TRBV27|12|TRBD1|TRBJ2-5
ASSPTGYGKTQY
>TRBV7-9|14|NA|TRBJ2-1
ASSLTSGLGNNEQF
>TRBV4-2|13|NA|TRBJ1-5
ASSQDMGLGQPQH
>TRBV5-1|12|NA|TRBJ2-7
ASSWQGGSYEQY
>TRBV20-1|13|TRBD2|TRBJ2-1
SARRQRGAGDEQF
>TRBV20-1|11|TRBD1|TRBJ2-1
SAPGQGLNEQF
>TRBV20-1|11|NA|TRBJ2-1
SAFRGGNNEQF
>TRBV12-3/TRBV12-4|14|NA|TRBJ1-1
ASSLVPQGAYTEAF
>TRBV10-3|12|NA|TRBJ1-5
AIRKEGSNQPQH
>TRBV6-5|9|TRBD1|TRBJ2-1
ASSLQGKQF
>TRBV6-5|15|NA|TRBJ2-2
ASSYSNGLIITGELF
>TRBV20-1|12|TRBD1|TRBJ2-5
SAEPGQGTETQY
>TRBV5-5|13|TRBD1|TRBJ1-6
ASSLIQGDNSPLN
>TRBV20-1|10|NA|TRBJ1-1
SAIFSGNEAF
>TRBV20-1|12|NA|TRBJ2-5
SARAGGQQETQY
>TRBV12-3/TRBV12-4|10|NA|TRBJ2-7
ASSLGLGKQY
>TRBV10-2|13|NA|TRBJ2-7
ASSESGRGGYEQY
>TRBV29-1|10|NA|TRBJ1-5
SVVDSNQPQH
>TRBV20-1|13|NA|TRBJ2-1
SARVEFSTYNEQF
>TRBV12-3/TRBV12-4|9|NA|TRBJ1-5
ASSLGQPQH
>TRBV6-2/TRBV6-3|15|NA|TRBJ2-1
SSSPGVGSEPYNEQF
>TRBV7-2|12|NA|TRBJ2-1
ASSLEGSYNEQF
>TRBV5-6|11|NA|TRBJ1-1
ASSLWQNTEAF
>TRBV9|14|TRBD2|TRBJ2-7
ASSLAGTAGGYEQY
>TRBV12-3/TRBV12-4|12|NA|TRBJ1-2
ASSLPGLRRGYT